One TCR beta chain is described in this entry. What it recognizes is unknown. The record originates from a study of T-cell memory formation after mild COVID-19. Notes on the study in general: The study found contracting CD4+ clones mainly in CM and EM and contracting CD8+ clones in EMRA. Balance between CD4 and CD8 was seen in clones contracting day 15 to 85, and a CD4+ lean was seen in later expanders.

CDR1 is ENHRY and CDR2 is SYGVKD in the germline V gene. The V end was cut by 11 bases, the J end by 3 bases, with 20 bases between. This CDR3 spans 15 amino acids. Employing constant-segment primers, 5'RACE generated TCR alpha and TCR beta cDNA libraries bearing sample barcodes and UMIs. Via MiXCR, TCRdb re-called the 5' RACE reads, giving one row per CDR3 protein. The data contain 350,000 to 500,000 distinct CDR3 sequences, under 25% of them seen just once; the ten biggest clones take up around 14%. Sequenced input: PBMCs or a T cell subset sorted from them (not recorded which). The chain carries TRBV10-3 and TRBJ2-1; perhaps TRBD2 as D (5 bases). This clonotype was sampled from an adult woman who had mild COVID-19 (a few samples of this study predate the infection). Cell type and time point are not known. CDR3 sequence (DNA): TGTGCCCGCCGGTCTAGGCCTAGCAGCTACAATGAGCAGTTCTTC. Protein: CARRSRPSSYNEQFF.